This TCR beta chain comes out of a study of identifying expanded T cells in peripheral blood (dated by TCRdb to about 2019). Regarding the complete study: Separate aliquots of the same genomic DNA pool were sequenced to produce technical replicates, and four replicates were compared in pairs. Broad study findings and their caveats: The authors expected that biological variance in healthy repertoires might rise further over much longer intervals, such as months to years. Between technical replicates the binomial model flagged about 1.2 differentially abundant clones, whereas over about 2 weeks the binomial model flagged about 15 and over about 4 weeks 19 to 20. The beta-binomial model significantly reduced the number of clones called differentially abundant and the false-positive rate across all healthy-donor time intervals. Across all healthy donors, variance in clone template counts between roughly 2-week samples was found to increase significantly with total template count.

During the collection period, no immune events, such as infections, were documented for the healthy donors. To calibrate time-dependent variance in a beta-binomial model of T-cell clone differential abundance, blood repertoires from healthy donors were used as a training cohort. The training cohort was composed of around ten healthy donors, 3 female and 7 male. Donor ages ranged from about 29 to 65 years, with an average of around 45 years. Whole blood from each healthy donor was obtained from a commercial supplier and was collected at three time points around two weeks apart. For immunosequencing, genomic DNA was extracted from unsorted whole blood. The cysteine opens and the phenylalanine closes a CDR3 of 13 amino acids. CDR3 DNA only is kept here, 39 bases in frame from base 1. V is trimmed back by 9 bases and J by 9 bases, and the junction contains 10 bases that no gene match accounts for. For CDR1 and CDR2, the germline V gene lists SNHLY and FYNNEI.

TCRbeta CDR3 regions were profiled by bias-controlled multiplex PCR amplification of genomic DNA with the immunoSEQ Assay. Under the source paper's analysis protocol: The absolute abundance of each unique TCRbeta CDR3 region was quantified after sequences were collapsed and filtered. Differential abundance was tested with a binomial (Fisher-equivalent) model and with a beta-binomial model adding time-dependent variance fitted from healthy donors. Any clone with fewer than 5 combined templates was excluded, and a clone was called differentially abundant if its Benjamini-Hochberg FDR was below 0.01. In the beta-binomial model, variance was expressed as a function of the total template count across the two samples, in the form v = (b*log(k)+a)^2. As stored in TCRdb, this immuneACCESS dataset retains in-frame rearrangements with V and J assigned. A fraction of the clones does not appear; measured against another copy, unresolved V genes explain less than half of the discrepancy, and the remainder lacks a known reason. V, J and clone size were drawn from that table, and D and trimming were deduced from the DNA. The sample yields around 120,000 clones; roughly 90% were counted once. Clones ranked in the top ten supply 8% to 9% of the sample.

Concerning this clone: Its antigen specificity is not known. No much larger clonotype is one base removed from it; base qualities were not supplied.

Sequenced input: blood. Recombination connected TRBV2 to TRBJ2-2; 7 junctional bases match TRBD2. This clonotype was obtained from a person aged 18-70 years in good health. The DNA is as follows: TGTGCCAGTACAACTAGCGACTTCCGGGAGCTGTTTTTT. Its translation is CASTTSDFRELFF.